This T cell receptor (beta chain) was identified during a study of beta chain features in type 1 diabetes. Study-level points and caveats: Across all four CD4+ subsets, people with type 1 diabetes showed modestly shorter TCRB CDR3s.

The whole isolated RNA underwent reverse transcription, so sequencing captured expressed TCRB transcripts. Libraries were prepared by immunoSEQ multiplex PCR; TCRdb keeps only in-frame clonotypes and omits some of them. The sample consists of 300,000 to 350,000 clones, around 15% of them appearing once. Germline V gene data show CDR1 as SGHNT and CDR2 as YYREEE (reference sequence). With 5 bases removed from V and 1 base from J, the gap between germline ends came to 9 bases. CDR3 length: 13 amino acids. This clone was seen a few times. Its antigen is unknown. Each sorted population was over 95% pure. The clonotype was recovered from a young man in good health. Sequenced sample: central memory CD4+ T cells from blood. J is TRBJ1-1 and V is TRBV5-4; D gene unclear. The CDR3 reads CASSRSANTEAFF. The CDR3 bases are TGTGCCAGCAGTCGGTCCGCGAACACTGAAGCTTTCTTT.